This is a list of T cell receptor beta chains from one sample in a study of T-cell memory formation after mild COVID-19. TCRdb passed the 5' RACE reads through MiXCR, listing each CDR3 protein once. This table has roughly 350,000 distinct CDR3 sequences, under 25% appearing once. Sequencing was performed on PBMCs or a T cell subset sorted from them (not recorded which). The receptors here all came from an adult woman who had mild COVID-19 (a few samples of this study predate the infection). Cell type and time point are not known. Each CDR3 is given with its conserved first and last residue. A D gene is named only where the DNA matches it firmly. Clone sizes are given selectively: once, few, many, or a class where the clone is expanded.

v_gene	j_gene	abundance	d_gene	CDR3nt	CDR3aa
TRBV20-1	TRBJ1-1	-	TRBD1	TGCAGTGCAGCCTACAGGGGCATGAACACTGAAGCTTTCTTT	CSAAYRGMNTEAFF
TRBV10-3	TRBJ2-5	few	TRBD2	TGTGCCATCAGCGAAGGGACTAGCGGGAAAGAGACCCAGTACTTC	CAISEGTSGKETQYF
TRBV29-1	TRBJ1-5	few	-	TGCAGCGTGAGGGTAGGGAGCAATCAGCCCCAGCATTTT	CSVRVGSNQPQHF
TRBV5-6	TRBJ1-2	many	-	TGTGCCAGCAGCCCGGCGGCGGCAGGGGCTAACTATGGCTACACCTTC	CASSPAAAGANYGYTF
TRBV27	TRBJ1-4	few	-	TGTGCCAGCAGTTTTGGTGTAGCGACTAATGAAAAACTGTTTTTT	CASSFGVATNEKLFF
TRBV27	TRBJ2-5	few	TRBD2	TGTGCCAGCAGCTTTAGCGGGAGCGCTGGGGAGACCCAGTACTTC	CASSFSGSAGETQYF
TRBV3-1	TRBJ2-7	-	-	TGTGCCAGCAGCCAACAGATCAACCACGAGCAGTACTTC	CASSQQINHEQYF
TRBV29-1	TRBJ2-7	-	TRBD1	TGCAGCGCCGGACAGGCATCCTACGAGCAGTACTTC	CSAGQASYEQYF
TRBV27	TRBJ1-1	few	TRBD1	TGTGCCAGCAGCCCGATACAGGGGCTGAACACTGAAGCTTTCTTT	CASSPIQGLNTEAFF
TRBV6-5	TRBJ1-4	-	TRBD1	TGTGCCGGCAGGGACAGGTCTGAACCAACTAATGAAAAACTGTTTTTT	CAGRDRSEPTNEKLFF
TRBV12-3/TRBV12-4	TRBJ2-7	few	-	TGCGCCAGCAGTTTTAGGGGAGTAGGCTACGAGCAGTACTTC	CASSFRGVGYEQYF
TRBV6-5	TRBJ1-5	-	-	TGTGCCAGCAGAAGGGGGGGGCAGAGGCGCAATCAGCCCCAGCATTTT	CASRRGGQRRNQPQHF
TRBV4-1	TRBJ1-2	few	-	TGCGCCAGCAGCCAAGAGCAGGGCAATAGTGGCTACACCTTC	CASSQEQGNSGYTF
TRBV7-2	TRBJ2-1	-	TRBD1	TGTGCCAGCAGCTCCCTGGACAGGGGCCTTTACAATGAGCAGTTCTTC	CASSSLDRGLYNEQFF
TRBV7-3	TRBJ2-1	few	TRBD2	TGTGCCAGCAGCTTGCGCCCTGGACTAGCGGGGGGGCGGAGCAATGAGCAGTTCTTC	CASSLRPGLAGGRSNEQFF
TRBV5-4	TRBJ1-6	-	TRBD1	TGTGCCAGCAGCAGAACATCCGGGACAGGGGCCGGGTATAATTCACCCCTCCACTTT	CASSRTSGTGAGYNSPLHF
TRBV11-2	TRBJ1-1	few	TRBD1	TGTGCCAGCAGCTCGGACAGGGTAGGAGGCACTGAAGCTTTCTTT	CASSSDRVGGTEAFF
TRBV9	TRBJ1-1	few	-	TGTGCCAGCAGTGGAACAGGGAAGGTAGCTGAAGCTTTCTTT	CASSGTGKVAEAFF
TRBV5-6	TRBJ1-4	-	-	TGTGCCAGCAGCTTGGGGGGCCGAACGCTTAATGAAAAACTGTTTTTT	CASSLGGRTLNEKLFF
TRBV5-1	TRBJ1-2	many	TRBD1	TGCGCCAGCAGCTCAGGACAGGGGAAGGAGGGCTACACCTTC	CASSSGQGKEGYTF
TRBV29-1	TRBJ2-5	-	-	TGCAGCGTTGCAGGCCGTTCATTAGAGACCCAGTACTTC	CSVAGRSLETQYF
TRBV24-1	TRBJ2-7	few	TRBD2	TGTGCCACCGCCGGCGGGGGAGAGCAGTACTTC	CATAGGGEQYF
TRBV11-2	TRBJ2-7	-	TRBD2	TGTGCCAGCAGCTTAGGCGGGAGGGCGGGCGAGCAGTACTTC	CASSLGGRAGEQYF
TRBV7-6	TRBJ2-2	-	-	TGTGCCAGCAGCCCAGAGAGCCCCCTTAACACCGGGGAGCTGTTTTTT	CASSPESPLNTGELFF
TRBV5-1	TRBJ2-2	few	-	TGCGCCAGCAGCTCACTTACCAACACCGGGGAGCTGTTTTTT	CASSSLTNTGELFF
TRBV20-1	TRBJ2-1	-	TRBD2	TGCAGTGCTCACGGACTAGCGGGGACCTACAATGAGCAGTTCTTC	CSAHGLAGTYNEQFF
TRBV2	TRBJ2-2	-	TRBD2	TGTGCCATCCACATGGGACTAGCGGGAGTCGGAGAGCTGTTTTTT	CAIHMGLAGVGELFF
TRBV2	TRBJ1-3	-	-	TGTGCCAGCACCGACACAGGGCAGATCTCTGGAAACACCATATATTTT	CASTDTGQISGNTIYF
TRBV7-9	TRBJ1-1	-	-	TGTGCCAGCAGCTTAGGAATGGAAGCTTTCTTT	CASSLGMEAFF
TRBV20-1	TRBJ2-1	few	TRBD2	TGCAGTGCTAGATTTGGGCTAGCGGGGAATGAGCAGTTCTTC	CSARFGLAGNEQFF
TRBV14	TRBJ1-1	few	-	TGTGCCAGCAGCCCCCTTGTGGGGGCCTCGTTCCCCGTGAACACTGAAGCTTTCTTT	CASSPLVGASFPVNTEAFF
TRBV7-9	TRBJ2-6	few	-	TGTGCCAGCAGCCCTTTCCAGGACAGCTTCACCTCTGGGGCCAACGTCCTGACTTTC	CASSPFQDSFTSGANVLTF
TRBV29-1	TRBJ2-3	-	-	TGCAGCGTTGGAGTCAGTGCCGCAGATACGCAGTATTTT	CSVGVSAADTQYF
TRBV30	TRBJ1-5	-	TRBD1	TGTGCCTGGAGTTTGCCCGGGACAGGAGTCAATCAGCCCCAGCATTTT	CAWSLPGTGVNQPQHF
TRBV12-3/TRBV12-4	TRBJ1-6	few	-	TGTGCCAGCAGCTCCGTTACGGGACGGTCACCCCTCCACTTT	CASSSVTGRSPLHF
TRBV7-2	TRBJ1-1	-	-	TGTGCCAGCAGCCCCCCAGGTGCGAACACTGAAGCTTTCTTT	CASSPPGANTEAFF
TRBV2	TRBJ1-4	-	TRBD1	TGTGCCAGCAGTGAAGACGAGGGGGCTGGAGAAAAACTGTTTTTT	CASSEDEGAGEKLFF
TRBV7-2	TRBJ2-3	-	-	TGTGCCAGCAGCTTAGACGGTCAAAGCACAGATACGCAGTATTTT	CASSLDGQSTDTQYF
TRBV7-9	TRBJ2-1	-	-	TGTGCCAGCAGCTTAGGGGACGGAGGGTCCCACAATGAGCAGTTCTTC	CASSLGDGGSHNEQFF
TRBV18	TRBJ2-2	-	-	TGTGCCAGCTCACCGCTTGAGGGGAGGAACACCGGGGAGCTGTTTTTT	CASSPLEGRNTGELFF
TRBV7-6	TRBJ1-1	-	-	TGTGCCAGCAGCCGGGTGAGCCCCGGAGCTTTCTTT	CASSRVSPGAFF